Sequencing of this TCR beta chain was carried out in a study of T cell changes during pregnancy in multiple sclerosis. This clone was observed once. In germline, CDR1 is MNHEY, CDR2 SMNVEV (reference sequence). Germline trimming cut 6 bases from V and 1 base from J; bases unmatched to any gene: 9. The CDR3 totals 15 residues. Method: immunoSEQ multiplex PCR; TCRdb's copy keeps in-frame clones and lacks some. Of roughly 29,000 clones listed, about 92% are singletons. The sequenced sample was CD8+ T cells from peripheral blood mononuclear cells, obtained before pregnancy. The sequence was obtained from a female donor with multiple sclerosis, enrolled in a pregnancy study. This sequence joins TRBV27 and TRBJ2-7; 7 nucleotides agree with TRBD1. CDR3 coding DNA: TGTGCCAGCAGGGGAACGGACAGGCCGTCCTACGAGCAGTACTTC. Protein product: CASRGTDRPSYEQYF.